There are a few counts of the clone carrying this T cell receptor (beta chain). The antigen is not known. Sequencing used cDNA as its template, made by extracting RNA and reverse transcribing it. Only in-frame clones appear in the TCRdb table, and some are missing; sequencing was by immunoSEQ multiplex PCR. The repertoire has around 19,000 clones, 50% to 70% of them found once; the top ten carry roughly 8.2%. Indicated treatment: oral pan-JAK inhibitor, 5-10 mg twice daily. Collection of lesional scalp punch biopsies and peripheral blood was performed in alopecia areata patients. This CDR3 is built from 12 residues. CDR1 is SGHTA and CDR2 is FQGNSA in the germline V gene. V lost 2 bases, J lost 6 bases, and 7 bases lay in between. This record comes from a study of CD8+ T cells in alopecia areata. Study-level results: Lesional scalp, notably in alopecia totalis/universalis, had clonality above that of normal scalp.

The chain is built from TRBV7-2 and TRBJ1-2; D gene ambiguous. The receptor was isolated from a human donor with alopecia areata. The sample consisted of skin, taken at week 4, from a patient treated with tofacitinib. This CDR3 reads CASSLNRDGYTF. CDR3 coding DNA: TGTGCCAGCAGCTTAAATAGGGATGGCTACACCTTC.